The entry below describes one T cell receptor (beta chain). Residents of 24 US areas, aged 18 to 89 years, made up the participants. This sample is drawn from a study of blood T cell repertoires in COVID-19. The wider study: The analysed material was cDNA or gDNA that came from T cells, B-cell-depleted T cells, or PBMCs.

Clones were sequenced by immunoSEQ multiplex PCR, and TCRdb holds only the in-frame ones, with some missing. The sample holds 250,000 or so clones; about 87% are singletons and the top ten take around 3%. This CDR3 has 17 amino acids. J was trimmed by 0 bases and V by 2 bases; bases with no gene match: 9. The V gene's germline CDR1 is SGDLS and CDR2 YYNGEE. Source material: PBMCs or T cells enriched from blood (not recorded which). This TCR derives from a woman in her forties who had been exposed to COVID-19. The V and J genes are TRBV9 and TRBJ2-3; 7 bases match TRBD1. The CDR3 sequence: CASSVGTATSSTDTQYF. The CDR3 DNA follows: TGTGCCAGCAGCGTCGGGACAGCAACTTCTAGCACAGATACGCAGTATTTT.